The TCR beta chain described here comes from a study of blood T cell repertoires in COVID-19 (dated by TCRdb to about 2020). For the study in its entirety: Samples from collaborators originated in the United States, Italy and Spain and spanned both the acute and convalescent phases of COVID-19. The material from the prospective study consisted of cDNA or gDNA derived from T cells, B-cell-depleted T cells, or PBMCs. Deeply sampled blood TCRbeta repertoires from subjects exposed to, actively infected with, or recovered from COVID-19 were included in the dataset. The repertoires were released in a freely available public database meant as a resource for research on the immune response to SARS-CoV-2. The samples were drawn from two sources: the first 160 participants of the ongoing ImmuneRACE study, and 950 to 1,500 subjects contributed by 6 global collaborators. A de-identified subject ID, COVID-19 status, age in years and sex were almost always included in the sample metadata. Where available, HLA class I and class II types were obtained from metadata supplied by the sample provider rather than from assay-based typing. What the study reported, not specific to this receptor: Clinical and demographic metadata were provided uncurated, with the amount varying by source and participant.

In the case of this clone: Its antigen remains undetermined. There are no base qualities to consult, and no much larger clone falls within one base.

TCRbeta CDR3 regions were amplified from genomic DNA by means of the immunoSEQ Assay, a bias-controlled multiplex PCR. The paper's processing steps were these. Nucleated cell counts per sample were estimated from amplification of reference gene primers within the assay. To quantify the absolute abundance of each unique TCRbeta CDR3 rearrangement, sequence reads were collapsed and filtered. Productive Simpson clonality was computed per sample as the square root of Simpson's diversity index over productive rearrangements. Entries here come from immuneACCESS through TCRdb and include only in-frame sequences with V and J called. Some clones fail to appear in such tables; in the studies checked, an unresolved V gene covers under half of the shortfall, and the cause of the remainder is unknown. From that table come the V and J calls and clone size; the DNA was used to work out D and trimming. The sample table shows almost 250,000 clones, and roughly 86% are seen once. In total, the top ten clones hold around 1.5% of the sample.

The CDR3, cysteine through phenylalanine, is 16 amino acids long. Only CDR3 DNA is held: 48 bases, read in frame from base 1. V gives up 1 base and J gives up 2 bases, and the segment between their germline ends measures 12 bases. CDR1 and CDR2 are drawn from the germline V gene: SGHAT, FQNNGV. Another Seattle source contributed samples from volunteer blood donors who had recovered from COVID-19. The collaborating institutions used their own protocols to collect whole blood in K2EDTA tubes. For TCRbeta analysis, collaborators shipped samples in one of three forms: frozen whole blood, isolated PBMCs, or DNA extracted from either of those sample types.

Recombination joined TRBV11-2 with TRBJ1-3; the D gene is unclear. The TCR was taken from a woman between 55 and 75 years old who had recovered from COVID-19. The sequenced sample was peripheral blood. The CDR3 reads CASSLVAGLTGNTIYF. The DNA sequence follows: TGTGCCAGCAGCTTAGTGGCAGGACTTACTGGAAACACCATATATTTT. Full variable domain (CDR3 extended with the reference TRBV11-2 and TRBJ1-3 proteins): EAGVAQSPRYKIIEKRQSVAFWCNPISGHATLYWYQQILGQGPKLLIQFQNNGVVDDSQLPKDRFSAERLKGVDSTLKIQPAKLEDSAVYLCASSLVAGLTGNTIYFGEGSWLTVV.